This T cell receptor beta chain was recorded in a study of graft-versus-host responses after intestinal transplantation. Study at large: For two to four years after anti-thymocyte globulin induction, all recipients took tacrolimus and steroids. Points from the study as a whole: GvH clones were found in recipient marrow; some appeared first in ileum or blood.

The V segment lost 1 base and the J segment 3 bases; nucleotides outside the gene matches: 4. Germline values: CDR1 SGHTA, CDR2 FQGNSA. The CDR3 has 15 amino acids. In the case of this clone: Antigen unknown.

Here immunoSEQ multiplex PCR was the method, and the copy in TCRdb shows in-frame clones only, minus some. In the table there are 130,000 to 150,000 clones, about 93% of which are singletons. The chain combines TRBV7-2 with TRBJ1-2, with 8 bases lining up with TRBD1. This receptor was identified in a human donor who received an intestinal transplant. The source was unstimulated CD4+ T cells sorted from spleen or lymph node cells, collected before intestinal transplant. CDR3 loop: CASSLGQGADYGYTF. The CDR3 coding sequence is TGTGCCAGCAGCTTAGGTCAGGGGGCGGACTATGGCTACACCTTC.